Following are 3 T cell receptor beta chains from one sample sequenced in a study of identical twins. TCRdb re-called the 5' RACE reads with MiXCR, one entry per CDR3 protein. The repertoire includes 200,000 or so distinct CDR3 sequences, more than 6.5% of them detected once, and about 2% sits in the top ten. The same sample was also used in a study of yellow fever vaccine responses in identical twins.

Material for sequencing was memory (CD45RO+) T cells sorted from blood. These TCRs come from a young woman in good health.

This clonotype has a handful of counts. The chain recombines TRBV6-5 with TRBJ2-7; tentatively, D is TRBD1 (6 bases). This CDR3 region has 12 residues. The germline V gene has CDR1 MNHEY and CDR2 SVGAGI. The V and J ends lost 0 bases and 9 bases respectively, with 9 bases between them. The CDR3 nucleotides read TGTGCCAGCAGTTACTCTCAGGGGATGCAGTACTTC. Its translation is CASSYSQGMQYF.

V gene TRBV18 combines with J gene TRBJ2-7; D is uncertain. Germline V gives CDR1 KGHSH, CDR2 LQKENI. The CDR3 runs 14 residues. V lost 6 bases, J lost 7 bases, and 19 bases lay in between. In nucleotides, the CDR3 is TGTGCCAGCTCCCCCATGAATCTAGAAAGGGAGCAGTACTTC. It yields the protein CASSPMNLEREQYF. The full variable domain, completed using reference TRBV18 and TRBJ2-7, is NAGVMQNPRHLVRRRGQEARLRCSPMKGHSHVYWYRQLPEEGLKFMVYLQKENIIDESGMPKERFSAEFPKEGPSILRIQQVVRGDSAAYFCASSPMNLEREQYFGPGTRLTVT.

This clonotype occurred many times. The chain recombines TRBV5-1 with TRBJ2-1, with a tentative D call TRBD2 (8 bases). The V gene lost 4 bases and the J gene lost 7 bases, with 27 bases spanning the gap. The germline CDR1 and CDR2 sequences are SGHRS and YFSETQ. The CDR3 consists of 18 residues. CDR3 sequence: CASSRDSRSGSIGNEQFF. DNA for the CDR3: TGCGCCAGCAGCCGGGACAGTCGGAGCGGGAGCATTGGAAATGAGCAGTTCTTC.